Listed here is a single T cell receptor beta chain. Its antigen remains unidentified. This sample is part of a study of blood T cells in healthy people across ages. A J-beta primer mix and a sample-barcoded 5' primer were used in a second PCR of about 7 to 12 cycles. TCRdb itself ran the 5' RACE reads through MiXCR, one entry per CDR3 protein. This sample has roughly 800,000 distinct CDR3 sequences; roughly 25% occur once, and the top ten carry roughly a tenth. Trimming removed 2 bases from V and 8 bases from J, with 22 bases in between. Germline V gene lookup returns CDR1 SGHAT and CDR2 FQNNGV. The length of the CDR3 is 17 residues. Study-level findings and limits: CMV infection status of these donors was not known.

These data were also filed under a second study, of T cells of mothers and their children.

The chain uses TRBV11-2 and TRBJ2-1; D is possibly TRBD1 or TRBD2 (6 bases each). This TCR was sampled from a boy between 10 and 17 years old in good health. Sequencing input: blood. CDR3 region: CASSLLGRGGRQYEQFF. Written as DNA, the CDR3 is TGTGCCAGCAGCTTACTTGGCAGGGGAGGCCGACAATATGAGCAGTTCTTC.